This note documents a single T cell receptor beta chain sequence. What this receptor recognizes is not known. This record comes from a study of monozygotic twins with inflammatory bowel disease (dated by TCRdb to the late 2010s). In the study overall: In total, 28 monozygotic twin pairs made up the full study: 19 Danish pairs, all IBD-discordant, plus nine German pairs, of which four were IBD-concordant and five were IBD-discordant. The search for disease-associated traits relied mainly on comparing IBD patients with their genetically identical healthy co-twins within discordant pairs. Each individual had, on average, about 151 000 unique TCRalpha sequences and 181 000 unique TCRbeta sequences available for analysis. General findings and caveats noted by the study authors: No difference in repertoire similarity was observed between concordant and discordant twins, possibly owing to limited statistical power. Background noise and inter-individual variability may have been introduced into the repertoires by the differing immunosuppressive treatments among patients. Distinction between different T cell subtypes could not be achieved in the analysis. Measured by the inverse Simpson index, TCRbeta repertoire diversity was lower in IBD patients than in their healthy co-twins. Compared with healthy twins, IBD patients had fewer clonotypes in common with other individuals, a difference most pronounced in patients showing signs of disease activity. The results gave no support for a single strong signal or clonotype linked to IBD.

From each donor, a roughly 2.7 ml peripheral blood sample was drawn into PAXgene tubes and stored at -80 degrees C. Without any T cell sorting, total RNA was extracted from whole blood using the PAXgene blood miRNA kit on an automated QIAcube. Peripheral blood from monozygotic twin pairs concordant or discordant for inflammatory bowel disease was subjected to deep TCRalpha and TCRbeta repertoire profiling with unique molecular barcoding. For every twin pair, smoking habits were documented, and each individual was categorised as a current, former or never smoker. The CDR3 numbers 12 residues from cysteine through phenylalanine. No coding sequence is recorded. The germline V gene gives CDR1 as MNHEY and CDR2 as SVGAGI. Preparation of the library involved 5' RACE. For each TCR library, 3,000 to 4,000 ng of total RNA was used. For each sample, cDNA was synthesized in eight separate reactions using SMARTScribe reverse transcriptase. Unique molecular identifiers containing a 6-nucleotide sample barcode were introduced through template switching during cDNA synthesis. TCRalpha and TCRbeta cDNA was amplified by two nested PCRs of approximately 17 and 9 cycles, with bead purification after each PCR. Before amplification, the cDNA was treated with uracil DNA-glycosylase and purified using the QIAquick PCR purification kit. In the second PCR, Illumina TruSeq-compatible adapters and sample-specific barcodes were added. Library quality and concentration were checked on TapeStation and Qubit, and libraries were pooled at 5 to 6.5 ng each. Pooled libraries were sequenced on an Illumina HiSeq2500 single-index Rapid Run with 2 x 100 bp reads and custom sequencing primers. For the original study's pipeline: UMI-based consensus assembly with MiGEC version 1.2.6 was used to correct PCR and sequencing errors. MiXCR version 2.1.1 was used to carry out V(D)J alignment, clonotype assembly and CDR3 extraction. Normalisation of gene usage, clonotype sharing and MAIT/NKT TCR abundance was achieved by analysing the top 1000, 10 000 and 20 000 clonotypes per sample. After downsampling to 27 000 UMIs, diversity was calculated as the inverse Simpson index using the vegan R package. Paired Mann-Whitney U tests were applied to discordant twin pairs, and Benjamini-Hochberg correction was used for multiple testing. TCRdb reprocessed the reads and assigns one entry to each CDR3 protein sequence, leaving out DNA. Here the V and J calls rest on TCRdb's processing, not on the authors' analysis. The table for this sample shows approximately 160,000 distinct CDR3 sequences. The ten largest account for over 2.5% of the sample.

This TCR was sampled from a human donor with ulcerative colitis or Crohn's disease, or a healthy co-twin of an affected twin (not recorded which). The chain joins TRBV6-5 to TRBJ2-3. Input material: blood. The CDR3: CASTGPADTQYF.